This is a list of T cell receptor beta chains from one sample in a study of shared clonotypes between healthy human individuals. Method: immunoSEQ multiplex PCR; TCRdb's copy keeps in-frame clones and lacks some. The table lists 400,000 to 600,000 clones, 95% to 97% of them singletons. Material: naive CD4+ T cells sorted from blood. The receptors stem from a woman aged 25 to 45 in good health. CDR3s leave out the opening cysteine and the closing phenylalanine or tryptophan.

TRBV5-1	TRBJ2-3	ASRPSGQGTDTQY
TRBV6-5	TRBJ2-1	ASSRTGRSGTEQF
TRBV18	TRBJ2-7	ASSPRLAVHEQY
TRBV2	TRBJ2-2	ASSETGSGELF
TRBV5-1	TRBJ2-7	ASSPRGTGSLEQY
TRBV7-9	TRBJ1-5	ASSSGGGDQPQH
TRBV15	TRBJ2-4	ATSRDWGQTV
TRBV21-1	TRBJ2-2	ASSRTQGCYFGELF
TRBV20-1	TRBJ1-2	SASWGNGYT
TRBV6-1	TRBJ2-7	ASSALSAEAGEQY
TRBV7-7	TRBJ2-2	ASSSRGQGGTGELF
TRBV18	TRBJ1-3	ASCAGISSGNTIY
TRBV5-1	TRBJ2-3	ASSLVPGAFSDTQY
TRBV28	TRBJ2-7	ASSSAEAGRAYEQY
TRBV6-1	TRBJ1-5	ASSAQGSNQPQH
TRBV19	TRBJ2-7	ASTRTGGPYEQY
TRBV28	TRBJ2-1	ASSVPTGNNEQF
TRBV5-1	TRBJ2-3	ASRRDRGLTSTDTQY
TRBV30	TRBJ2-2	AWGLNLNTGELF
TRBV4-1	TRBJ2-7	ASSLADGREQY
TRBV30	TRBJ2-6	AWREGRSGANVLT
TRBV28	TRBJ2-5	ASSLGQASETQY
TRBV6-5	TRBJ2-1	ASSYRQTGYNEQF
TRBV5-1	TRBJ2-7	ASSERSGTHGYEQY
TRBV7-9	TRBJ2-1	ASSSGTGTLAGDYNEQF
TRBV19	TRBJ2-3	ASSIQRGTDTQY
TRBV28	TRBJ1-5	ASRPHGDPPQH
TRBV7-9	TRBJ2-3	ASSRRGTSGTDTQY
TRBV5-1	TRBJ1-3	ASSFTGAGNTIY
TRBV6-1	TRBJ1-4	ASSGHRNEKLF